This TCR beta chain was captured in a study of post-analysis software for immune sequencing data. General study results and limits: Five or six TRBV segments were significantly more frequent in patients than in controls. TRBV5-6, TRBV5-1 and TRBV20-1 were among these segments. The F measure placed samples prepared in the same batch into strongly shared clusters. Significantly lower normalized Chao1 diversity was seen in multiple sclerosis patients than in controls.

Trimming took off 0 bases at V and 0 bases at J, with 6 bases between the two ends. The CDR3 is made up of 15 amino acids. From germline, CDR1 is LGHDT and CDR2 YNNKEL (reference sequence). The TCR beta cDNA libraries carried unique molecular identifiers. Approximately 550,000 cDNA molecules came from approximately 1 to 10 million T cells. TCRdb redid the calling of the PCR reads with MiXCR, one entry per CDR3 protein. This sample has about 770,000 distinct CDR3 sequences, with about 45% found just once. As to this clonotype: Its matching antigen is unknown.

Sequenced material: blood. The chain employs TRBV3-1 and TRBJ1-5; D unclear. The clonotype was recovered from a girl aged 10-17 years with multiple sclerosis. This CDR3 is CASSQEMDSNQPQHF. The DNA of the CDR3 is TGTGCCAGCAGCCAAGAAATGGATAGCAATCAGCCCCAGCATTTT.